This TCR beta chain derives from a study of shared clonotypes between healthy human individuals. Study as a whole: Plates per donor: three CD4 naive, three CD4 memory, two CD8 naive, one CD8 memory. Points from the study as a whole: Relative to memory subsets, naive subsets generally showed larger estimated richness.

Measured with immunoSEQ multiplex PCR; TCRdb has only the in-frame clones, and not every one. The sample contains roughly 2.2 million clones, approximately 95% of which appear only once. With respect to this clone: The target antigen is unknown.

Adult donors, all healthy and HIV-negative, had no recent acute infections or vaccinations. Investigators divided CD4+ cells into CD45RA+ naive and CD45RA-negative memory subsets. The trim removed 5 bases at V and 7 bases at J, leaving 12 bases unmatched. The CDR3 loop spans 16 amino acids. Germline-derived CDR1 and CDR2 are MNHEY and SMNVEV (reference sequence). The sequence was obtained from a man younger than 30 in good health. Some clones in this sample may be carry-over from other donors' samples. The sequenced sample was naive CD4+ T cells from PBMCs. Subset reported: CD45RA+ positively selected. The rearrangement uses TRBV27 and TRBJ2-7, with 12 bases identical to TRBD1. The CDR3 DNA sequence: TGTGCCAGCAGTATCGGGACGGGACAGGGGGCGCGGGAGCAGTACTTC. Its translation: CASSIGTGQGAREQYF.